The rows below give T cell receptor beta chains drawn from one sample of a study of OX40 agonist ivuxolimab in advanced cancers. The protocol was immunoSEQ multiplex PCR, while the TCRdb copy is restricted to in-frame clones and leaves out a portion. The table has around 20,000 clones, 75% to 85% seen once. The input for sequencing was CD4+ or CD8+ T cells sorted from blood, taken in a trial of the OX40 agonist ivuxolimab. The receptors come from an adult with an advanced solid tumor such as melanoma, head and neck, liver or kidney cancer. Both conserved end residues are part of each CDR3. The order of the fields is J gene, clone size, V gene, D gene, CDR3 protein, CDR3 DNA. A D gene is named only where the DNA matches it firmly. Expanded clones get a size class; other rows say once, few or many, or leave the size out.

>TRBJ1-2|few|TRBV5-6|TRBD1
CASSLEQGNYGYTF
TGTGCCAGCAGCTTGGAACAGGGGAACTATGGCTACACCTTC
>TRBJ2-5|-|TRBV5-1|-
CASSGQGGEETQYF
TGCGCCAGCAGCGGGCAGGGGGGCGAAGAGACCCAGTACTTC
>TRBJ1-5|-|TRBV29-1|TRBD1
CSVAGQGNQPQHF
TGCAGCGTTGCTGGACAGGGAAATCAGCCCCAGCATTTT
>TRBJ1-1|-|TRBV2|TRBD1
CASSEGAAVGTEAFF
TGTGCCAGCTCCGAGGGGGCCGCGGTCGGCACTGAAGCTTTCTTT
>TRBJ2-1|-|TRBV7-2|-
CASSVGGRGPFYEQFF
TGTGCCAGCAGCGTAGGCGGGCGGGGCCCCTTCTATGAGCAGTTCTTC
>TRBJ1-2|-|TRBV4-2|-
CASSQDADSVNYGYTF
TGTGCCAGCAGCCAAGATGCGGACAGTGTTAACTATGGCTACACCTTC
>TRBJ1-5|-|TRBV19|-
CASNGQLANQPQHF
TGTGCCAGTAACGGACAGCTCGCCAATCAGCCCCAGCATTTT
>TRBJ2-3|few|TRBV5-6|TRBD2
CASSLRGGTDTQYF
TGTGCCAGCAGCTTGCGGGGGGGCACAGATACGCAGTATTTT
>TRBJ2-3|-|TRBV6-1|TRBD1
CASSEQGVSTDTQYF
TGTGCCAGCAGTGAACAGGGGGTATCCACAGATACGCAGTATTTT
>TRBJ1-3|few|TRBV27|-
CASSIRGGMNTIYF
TGTGCCAGCAGTATCCGTGGGGGGATGAACACCATATATTTT
>TRBJ2-1|few|TRBV6-1|TRBD1
CASSEPGQREDEQFF
TGTGCCAGCAGTGAACCGGGACAGCGAGAGGATGAGCAGTTCTTC
>TRBJ2-7|-|TRBV9|-
CASSPGPGRNTYEQYF
TGTGCCAGCAGCCCCGGCCCGGGACGGAACACCTACGAGCAGTACTTC
>TRBJ2-3|-|TRBV7-2|-
CASSLDATDTQYF
TGTGCCAGCAGCTTAGACGCCACAGATACGCAGTATTTT
>TRBJ2-1|medium-sized|TRBV18|TRBD2
CASSGTSGYNEQFF
TGTGCCAGCTCTGGGACTAGCGGTTACAATGAGCAGTTCTTC
>TRBJ2-7|-|TRBV19|-
CASSKLHEQYF
TGTGCCAGTAGTAAGCTTCACGAGCAGTACTTC
>TRBJ2-5|once|TRBV5-1|-
CASSPRDPRETQYF
TGCGCCAGCAGCCCCCGGGACCCCAGAGAGACCCAGTACTTC
>TRBJ1-2|-|TRBV29-1|TRBD1
CSAEKGQGSANYGYTF
TGCAGCGCGGAGAAGGGACAGGGCAGCGCTAACTATGGCTACACCTTC
>TRBJ2-1|-|TRBV5-4|-
CASSFVTGYNEQFF
TGTGCCAGCAGCTTCGTAACAGGATACAATGAGCAGTTCTTC
>TRBJ1-6|-|TRBV6-1|TRBD1
CASRGQASNSPLHF
TGTGCCAGCAGGGGACAGGCCTCCAATTCACCCCTCCACTTT
>TRBJ2-1|-|TRBV5-1|TRBD1
CASSSGQYNEQFF
TGCGCCAGCAGCTCGGGACAGTACAATGAGCAGTTCTTC
>TRBJ2-5|few|TRBV5-8|TRBD1
CASSLQGPETQYF
TGTGCCAGCAGCTTACAGGGGCCGGAGACCCAGTACTTC
>TRBJ1-5|-|TRBV30|TRBD1
CAWSGTGIGANQPQHF
TGTGCCTGGTCGGGGACAGGGATTGGGGCTAATCAGCCCCAGCATTTT
>TRBJ1-3|-|TRBV7-9|-
CASTSSGNTIYF
TGTGCCAGCACCTCATCTGGAAACACCATATATTTT
>TRBJ1-2|-|TRBV7-9|-
CASSLALGTDGGYTF
TGTGCCAGCAGCTTAGCGTTGGGGACCGATGGTGGCTACACCTTC
>TRBJ2-7|-|TRBV7-9|-
CASSLVSVSSPEQYF
TGTGCCAGCAGCTTAGTCAGCGTCAGCTCTCCCGAGCAGTACTTC
>TRBJ2-7|-|TRBV28|TRBD2
CASSFSGTSSYEQYF
TGTGCCAGCAGTTTCTCCGGGACTAGCTCCTACGAGCAGTACTTC
>TRBJ2-5|once|TRBV7-7|-
CASSLGSSGTQETQYF
TGTGCCAGCAGCTTAGGGAGTAGCGGCACACAAGAGACCCAGTACTTC
>TRBJ2-2|-|TRBV18|TRBD2
CASSPPPRTSGNPNTGELFF
TGTGCCAGCTCACCACCCCCCCGGACTAGCGGGAACCCGAACACCGGGGAGCTGTTTTTT
>TRBJ2-2|-|TRBV5-1|-
CASSLPDTGELFF
TGCGCCAGCAGCTTGCCGGACACCGGGGAGCTGTTTTTT
>TRBJ1-2|-|TRBV5-6|TRBD1
CASSPGTAYGYTF
TGTGCCAGCAGCCCCGGGACAGCCTATGGCTACACCTTC
>TRBJ1-4|-|TRBV7-2|TRBD1
CASSPGQNNEKLFF
TGTGCCAGCAGCCCGGGACAGAATAATGAAAAACTGTTTTTT
>TRBJ1-5|once|TRBV5-6|-
CASSLFSVSNQPQHF
TGTGCCAGCAGCTTGTTCTCGGTAAGCAATCAGCCCCAGCATTTT
>TRBJ1-4|once|TRBV28|TRBD1
CASSTGTGLEKLFF
TGTGCCAGCAGCACCGGGACAGGGTTGGAAAAACTGTTTTTT
>TRBJ2-3|-|TRBV28|-
CASSHYAPSTDTQYF
TGTGCCAGCAGTCACTACGCGCCTAGCACAGATACGCAGTATTTT